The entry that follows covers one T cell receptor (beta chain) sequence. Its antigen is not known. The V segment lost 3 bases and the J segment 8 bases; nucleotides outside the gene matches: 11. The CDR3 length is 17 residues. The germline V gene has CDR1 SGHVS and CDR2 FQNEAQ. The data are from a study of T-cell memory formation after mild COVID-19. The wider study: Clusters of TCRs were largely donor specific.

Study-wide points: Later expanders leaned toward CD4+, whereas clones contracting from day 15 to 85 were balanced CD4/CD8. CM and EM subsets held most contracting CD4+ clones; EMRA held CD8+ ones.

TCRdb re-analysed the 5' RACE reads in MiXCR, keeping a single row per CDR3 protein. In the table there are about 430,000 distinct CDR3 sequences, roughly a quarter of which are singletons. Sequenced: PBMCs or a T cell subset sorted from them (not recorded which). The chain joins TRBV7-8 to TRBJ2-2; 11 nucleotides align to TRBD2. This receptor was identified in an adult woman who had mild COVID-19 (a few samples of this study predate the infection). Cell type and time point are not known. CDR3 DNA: TGTGCCAGCAGCTTCAGGCTAGCGGGAGGCCCGCGGGGGGAGCTGTTTTTT. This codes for CASSFRLAGGPRGELFF.